This T cell receptor beta chain emerged from a study of blood T cell repertoires in COVID-19. Authors' processing steps: By means of reference gene primer amplification, nucleated cell counts were estimated. Some clones are missing from TCRdb's copy, which holds only in-frame ones; the method was immunoSEQ multiplex PCR. The D gene and trimming were derived from the DNA, and the V and J assignments and clone size from that table. The sample has 330,000 or so clones, about 88% seen once. Ages ranged from roughly 18 to 100 years, with residence in about two dozen US areas. Participants' reported clinical history set cohort assignment. Recovered Cohort 3 donors showed two negative PCRs, clearance, or symptom resolution. This clone was recorded a few times. V lost 8 bases, J lost 2 bases, and 8 bases stayed unmatched. Germline V gene data show CDR1 as MNHEY and CDR2 as SVGAGI. CDR3 length: 14 residues.

V usage is TRBV6-5 and J usage is TRBJ2-7; 8 bases are shared with TRBD2. Sequencing was carried out using PBMCs or T cells enriched from blood (not recorded which). The source is a woman aged 25 to 39 who had recovered from COVID-19. The CDR3 is CASLPSGGPYEQYF. CDR3 nucleotides: TGTGCCAGCCTCCCCAGCGGGGGACCCTACGAGCAGTACTTC.